In its sample, the clone carrying this T cell receptor beta chain was seen many times. Then a second PCR, running about 7 to 11 cycles, was carried out with a sample-barcoded 5' primer and a J-beta primer mix. The study obtained at least 3 million CDR3-containing paired-end reads from every sample. TCRdb re-analysed the 5' RACE reads in MiXCR, keeping a single row per CDR3 protein. The sample holds roughly 680,000 distinct CDR3 sequences, about 52% seen once. Trimming at V came to 5 bases and at J to 4 bases, leaving 11 bases not matched to a gene. The CDR3 totals 15 residues. The germline CDR1 and CDR2 sequences are MNHEY and SVGEGT. The data stem from a study of blood T cells in healthy people across ages.

Sequencing was performed on blood. The clonotype was recovered from an older woman in good health. V is TRBV6-2 or TRBV6-3 and J is TRBJ2-7, with 7 bases fitting TRBD1. CDR3 sequence reads: CASSAGTAMIYEQYF. As DNA, the CDR3 is TGTGCCAGCAGTGCCGGGACAGCAATGATTTACGAGCAGTACTTC.